One sample yielded the 32 T cell receptor beta chains listed below, sequenced in a study of neurological immune-mediated disorders. TCRdb processed the 5' RACE reads anew with MiXCR; each CDR3 protein has one entry. This sample has 77,000 or so distinct CDR3 sequences, with roughly 10% found just once. The sample comprised PBMCs. All receptors come from a man aged 50-60 years in good health.

This clonotype has ten or more counts. The chain employs TRBV7-9 and TRBJ2-1; D is undetermined. The V and J ends lost 5 bases and 5 bases respectively, with 13 bases between them. The CDR3 consists of 14 residues. Germline lookup yields CDR1 SEHNR and CDR2 FQNEAQ (reference sequence). The CDR3 DNA follows: TGTGCCAGCAGCCTTCGGGCGGTTCACAATGAGCAGTTCTTC. It is translated as CASSLRAVHNEQFF. The complete variable domain, with remaining parts taken from reference TRBV7-9 and TRBJ2-1, reads DTGVSQNPRHKITKRGQNVTFRCDPISEHNRLYWYRQTLGQGPEFLTYFQNEAQLEKSRLLSDRFSAERPKGSFSTLEIQRTEQGDSAMYLCASSLRAVHNEQFFGPGTRLTVL.

This clonotype has only one observation. At one of its ends the junction is not consistent with the germline gene, which may arise from a read error. This chain links TRBV7-9 with TRBJ2-1; D gene uncertain. This CDR3 region has 17 residues. CDR1 and CDR2 from the germline V gene are SEHNR and FQNEAQ (reference sequence). Here the CDR3 reads CASSPPRHGNSCNEQFF. DNA for the CDR3: TGTGCCAGCAGCCCCCCCCGACATGGAAACTCCTGCAATGAGCAGTTCTTC.

This clonotype appeared many times. The rearrangement links TRBV29-1 to TRBJ2-1; 9 positions match TRBD2. The germline V gene encodes CDR1 SQVTM and CDR2 ANQGSEA. The CDR3 is 12 amino acids. The ends lost 6 bases at V and 11 bases at J; junction bases unmatched: 8. CDR3 coding DNA: TGCAGCGTGCGTTCCGGGACTAGCAAGCAGTTCTTC. Protein: CSVRSGTSKQFF.

This clonotype was seen at least ten times. The rearrangement links TRBV9 to TRBJ2-6; the D is unclear. The germline CDR1 and CDR2 sequences are SGDLS and YYNGEE. Between the trimmed V and J ends, which lost 7 bases and 2 bases, there was a span of 13 bases. This CDR3 comprises 15 residues. CDR3: CASGPAGAGANVLTF. In DNA form, the CDR3 reads TGTGCCAGCGGTCCGGCTGGAGCTGGGGCCAACGTCCTGACTTTC.

There are many counts of this clonotype. The J gene is TRBJ2-5, the V gene TRBV20-1, with D unresolved. The CDR3 spans 12 residues. The germline CDR1 and CDR2 sequences are DFQATT and SNEGSKA (reference sequence). The germline V and J ends were trimmed by 5 bases and 2 bases, with 9 bases remaining between them. The CDR3: CSAVPIQETQYF. The DNA of the CDR3 is TGCAGTGCTGTTCCTATTCAAGAGACCCAGTACTTC.

Concerning this clonotype: The junction and the germline gene differ at one end; a read error may be behind it. The chain couples TRBV27 to TRBJ2-5; perhaps D is TRBD1 or TRBD2 (5 bases each). Germline assignment: CDR1 MNHEY and CDR2 SMNVEV (reference sequence). The CDR3 length is 15 residues. CDR3 sequence: CAIGPWGSSQETQYF. The CDR3, as DNA: TGTGCCATCGGACCGTGGGGGTCCTCCCAAGAGACACAGTACTTC.

This clonotype was recorded at least ten times. The chain employs TRBV5-1 and TRBJ2-7; 9 bases map to TRBD1. Germline CDR1 and CDR2: SGHRS and YFSETQ. Unmatched junction bases numbered 17, after V lost 0 bases and J lost 4 bases. This CDR3 comprises 19 residues. The CDR3 loop reads CASSLGFFKLRDRDYEQYF. CDR3 bases: TGCGCCAGCAGCTTGGGGTTTTTTAAGCTCCGGGACAGGGATTACGAGCAGTACTTC.

This clonotype was seen repeatedly, ten times or more. This chain links TRBV5-1 with TRBJ2-2; 8 bases are a match to TRBD1. CDR3 size: 16 residues. Per the germline V gene, CDR1 is SGHRS and CDR2 is YFSETQ. With 5 bases clipped from V and 3 bases from J, the junction kept 9 bases outside the gene matches. The CDR3 loop reads CASRTAGGWDTGELFF. CDR3 DNA sequence: TGCGCCAGCAGGACCGCAGGGGGCTGGGACACCGGGGAGCTGTTTTTT.

This clonotype has a count of ten or more. The chain joins TRBV4-1 to TRBJ2-1, with TRBD2 matching over 11 bases. The CDR3 runs 16 residues. The trim removed 1 base at V and 4 bases at J, leaving 3 bases unmatched. Germline loops: CDR1 MGHRA, CDR2 YSYEKL. In nucleotides, the CDR3 is TGCGCCAGCAGCCAAGTCGGGACTAGCGGTTACAATGAGCAGTTCTTC. Protein product: CASSQVGTSGYNEQFF.

This clonotype was seen many times. This chain connects TRBV7-9 to TRBJ2-1, with 10 bases fitting TRBD2. This CDR3 spans 15 amino acids. Germline assignment: CDR1 SEHNR and CDR2 FQNEAQ (reference sequence). V was clipped by 1 base and J by 8 bases; unmatched bases: 5. The CDR3 DNA sequence: TGTGCCAGCAGCTTAGTCCTAGCGGGAGTGGATGAGCAGTTCTTC. Its protein product is CASSLVLAGVDEQFF.

Only a few counts were recorded for this clonotype. The V gene is TRBV27, the J gene TRBJ2-5; TRBD1 or TRBD2 may be the D gene (5 bases each). CDR1 MNHEY and CDR2 SMNVEV come from the germline V gene (reference sequence). The CDR3 has 16 residues. Trimming left V 1 base short and J 4 bases short, with 16 bases between. The CDR3 reads CASSLYAAGAPETQYF. The CDR3 DNA follows: TGTGCCAGCAGTTTATACGCCGCCGGGGCTCCAGAGACCCAGTACTTC.

This clonotype has a count of ten or more. The gene calls are TRBV11-1 and TRBJ2-7, with TRBD2 matching over 8 bases. J was trimmed by 4 bases and V by 5 bases; bases with no gene match: 4. Germline CDR1 is SGHAT and CDR2 is FQDESV (reference sequence). The CDR3 has 13 amino acids. The CDR3 spells CASSPGGNYEQYF. The CDR3 DNA is TGTGCCAGCAGCCCGGGGGGGAATTACGAGCAGTACTTC.

This clonotype has at least ten counts. The CDR3 reads CATSFNPTNEKLFF. The CDR3 DNA follows: TGTGCCACCAGTTTCAACCCAACTAATGAAAAACTGTTTTTT. V usage is TRBV15 and J usage is TRBJ1-4, with D unclear. This CDR3 contains 14 residues. CDR1 is LNHNV and CDR2 is YYDKDF in the germline V gene (reference sequence). Trimming shortened V by 6 bases and J by 0 bases, and 8 bases separated the two germline ends.

This clonotype was seen ten or more times. V gene TRBV7-2 combines with J gene TRBJ2-7; 8 bases line up with TRBD1. With 4 bases clipped from V and 3 bases from J, the junction kept 8 bases outside the gene matches. Germline CDR1 reads SGHTA; CDR2 reads FQGNSA. The CDR3 runs 15 residues. CDR3 DNA sequence: TGTGCCAGCAGCTCAGCCACCGGGACAGGCTACGAGCAGTACTTC. Translation gives CASSSATGTGYEQYF.

This clonotype has a count of ten or more. The chain combines TRBV20-1 with TRBJ1-1; D is unclear. V was trimmed by 4 bases and J by 5 bases, leaving 14 bases between them. The germline V gene has CDR1 DFQATT and CDR2 SNEGSKA (reference sequence). The CDR3 is 13 residues long. The CDR3 DNA reads TGCAGTGCTACTAATCCCGGAGGAACTGAAGCTTTCTTT. Protein product: CSATNPGGTEAFF.

The genes are TRBV20-1 and TRBJ2-4; D assignment may be TRBD1 or TRBD2 (5 bases each). CDR1 is DFQATT and CDR2 is SNEGSKA in the germline V gene (reference sequence). V shed 5 bases and J shed 8 bases, with 25 bases lying between them. The CDR3 has 16 amino acids. CDR3 sequence reads: CSALHRDGPLWDIQYF. Written as DNA, the CDR3 is TGCAGTGCTCTCCACCGGGACGGACCGCTTTGGGACATTCAGTACTTC.

In this sample, this clonotype turned up many times. This chain joins TRBV27 and TRBJ2-5; no definite D call. V gave up 7 bases and J gave up 4 bases, with 13 bases separating them. The CDR3 loop spans 13 amino acids. The germline V gene encodes CDR1 MNHEY and CDR2 SMNVEV (reference sequence). The CDR3 coding sequence is TGTGCCAGCACCATGAGGCCCGGAGAGACCCAGTACTTC. It specifies CASTMRPGETQYF.

At least ten counts were recorded for this clonotype. The rearrangement links TRBV7-3 to TRBJ2-1; either TRBD1 or TRBD2 may supply D (7 bases each). Per the germline V gene, CDR1 is SGHTA and CDR2 is FQGTGA. The CDR3 is 16 amino acids. V dropped 4 bases and J dropped 7 bases, with 20 bases sitting between them. CDR3 DNA: TGTGCCAGCAGCTCAGGGGGGGTTGGCGGGGGAAATGAGCAGTTCTTC. It translates to CASSSGGVGGGNEQFF.

This clonotype was counted many times. The rearrangement uses TRBV7-3 and TRBJ2-3, with 13 bases that match TRBD2. The CDR3 consists of 16 residues. The germline V gene encodes CDR1 SGHTA and CDR2 FQGTGA. V was pared by 3 bases and J by 4 bases, with 4 bases of the junction left unmatched. The CDR3 sequence: CASSFRLAGGPDTQYF. CDR3 DNA: TGTGCCAGCAGCTTCCGACTAGCGGGAGGACCAGATACGCAGTATTTT.

In the case of this clonotype: Relative to the germline gene, one junction end is altered; a read error may explain this. The V call is TRBV20-1, the J call TRBJ1-6; 7 positions match TRBD1. The CDR3 has 17 amino acids. CDR1 DFQATT and CDR2 SNEGSKA come from the germline V gene (reference sequence). The CDR3 sequence: CSVRDLGQPSYNSPLQF. For the CDR3, the DNA is TGCAGTGTTAGAGACCTGGGACAGCCCTCCTATAATTCACCCCTCCAGTTT.

In this sample, this clonotype turned up many times. The V call is TRBV5-1, the J call TRBJ2-7; 9 positions agree with TRBD1. V shed 3 bases and J 2 bases; nucleotides not matched to a gene: 3. The length of the CDR3 is 14 residues. Germline V CDR1 and CDR2: SGHRS, YFSETQ. In DNA, the CDR3 is TGCGCCAGCAGCTCCGGGACAGGGCCCTACGAGCAGTACTTC. Translation: CASSSGTGPYEQYF.

The J gene is TRBJ2-5, the V gene TRBV5-1; a possible D gene is TRBD2 (6 bases). V lost 4 bases and J lost 5, with 18 bases in between. In germline, CDR1 is SGHRS, CDR2 YFSETQ. This CDR3 contains 15 residues. The CDR3 loop reads CASSPREWGEETQYF. Written as DNA, the CDR3 is TGCGCCAGCAGCCCCCGGGAGTGGGGGGAGGAGACCCAGTACTTC.

Notes on this clonotype: A much larger clone differs by one base, so this may be a read error. The chain recombines TRBV12-3 or TRBV12-4 with TRBJ2-7, with 10 bases lining up with TRBD1. The CDR3 is made up of 14 amino acids. The CDR3 coding sequence is TGTGCCATCAGTCGCGGACAGGGGGTGGGGGAGCAGTACTTC. This encodes CAISRGQGVGEQYF.

This clonotype was seen at least ten times. J is TRBJ2-1 and V is TRBV19, with 10 bases identical to TRBD2. The CDR3 sequence is 16 residues long. Germline V CDR1 and CDR2: LNHDA, SQIVND (reference sequence). The V and J ends lost 7 bases and 6 bases, in that order; junction bases with no gene match: 12. The CDR3 region is CASIPSGRMVSNEQFF. The CDR3 DNA reads TGTGCCAGTATCCCTAGCGGGAGAATGGTATCCAATGAGCAGTTCTTC.

With respect to this clonotype: A read error is likely, as this CDR3 ends without the conserved phenylalanine or tryptophan. The V and J genes are TRBV29-1 and TRBJ2-3; 13 bases map to TRBD2. CDR1 is SQVTM and CDR2 is ANQGSEA in the germline V gene. This CDR3 is built from 14 residues. This CDR3 reads CSVGTSGIPDTQYC. As DNA, the CDR3 is TGCAGCGTAGGGACTAGCGGGATACCAGATACACAGTATTGT.

The chain has TRBV5-1 and TRBJ1-1, with a weak D call TRBD1 (6 bases). The CDR3 spans 15 residues. Germline assignment: CDR1 SGHRS and CDR2 YFSETQ. The CDR3 DNA sequence: TGCGCGAACAGCTTCCAGGGGTCGGGAAACACTGAAGCTTTCTTT. Its translation: CANSFQGSGNTEAFF.

This clonotype was seen repeatedly, ten times or more. V is TRBV28 and J is TRBJ1-2; tentative D call: TRBD1 (5 bases). This CDR3 is 14 amino acids long. The germline V gene has CDR1 MDHEN and CDR2 SYDVKM. The V end was cut by 5 bases, the J end by 3 bases, with 13 bases between. The DNA of the CDR3 is TGTGCCAGCAGTCTAAGTGAGGGGTACTATGGCTACACCTTC. Translated, it gives CASSLSEGYYGYTF.

This clonotype was observed at least ten times. The V call is TRBV24-1, the J call TRBJ2-3; 8 bases line up with TRBD1. The CDR3 is made up of 13 amino acids. The V gene's germline CDR1 is KGHDR and CDR2 SFDVKD. The CDR3 reads CAGGQVSTDTQYF. CDR3 sequence (DNA): TGTGCGGGGGGACAGGTTAGCACAGATACGCAGTATTTT.

This clonotype was observed at least ten times. The chain couples TRBV28 to TRBJ2-7, with 7 bases aligning to TRBD2. The V gene end was trimmed by 7 bases and the J gene end by 3 bases; junction bases not matched to a gene: 9. Germline CDR1 MDHEN, CDR2 SYDVKM. This CDR3 is built from 14 residues. The CDR3 protein is CASTGGIALYEQYF. The CDR3 DNA reads as TGTGCCAGCACGGGGGGTATAGCGCTCTACGAGCAGTACTTC.

The V and J genes are TRBV20-1 and TRBJ1-2; the match to TRBD1 covers 8 bases. Per germline, CDR1 DFQATT and CDR2 SNEGSKA (reference sequence). This CDR3 contains 15 residues. Germline trimming cut 0 bases from V and 4 bases from J; bases unmatched to any gene: 7. CDR3 region: CSARDPGRGPYGYTF. CDR3 DNA sequence: TGCAGTGCTAGAGATCCAGGCAGGGGGCCCTATGGCTACACCTTC.

This clonotype occurred many times. This chain connects TRBV3-1 to TRBJ2-4; possibly TRBD1 for D (5 bases). The CDR3 extends over 16 amino acids. Germline CDR1 is LGHDT and CDR2 is YNNKEL (reference sequence). The germline V and J ends were trimmed by 5 bases and 0 bases, with 14 bases remaining between them. The CDR3 spells CASSELRTLAKNIQYF. The CDR3 coding sequence is TGTGCCAGCAGCGAACTTAGGACACTAGCCAAAAACATTCAGTACTTC.

This clonotype occurred many times. The chain couples TRBV6-1 to TRBJ2-7; D remains unclear. V was trimmed by 5 bases and J by 6 bases, leaving 8 bases between them. The CDR3 is made up of 11 amino acids. Germline lookup yields CDR1 MNHNS and CDR2 SASEGT. The CDR3 DNA reads TGTGCCAGCAGTCACATCACCGAGCAGTACTTC. Amino acids: CASSHITEQYF.